A selection of T cell receptor beta chains follows, all from one sample in a study of CD8 T cells in Susac syndrome. TCRdb reanalysed the immunoSEQ multiplex PCR reads using MiXCR and keeps one entry per CDR3 protein. The data contain under 80,000 distinct CDR3 sequences, approximately 94% of them singletons. What was sequenced was CD4+ T cells from PBMCs. These TCRs come from a human donor with Susac syndrome. CDR3s include the opening cysteine and the closing phenylalanine or tryptophan. The order of the fields is D gene, J gene, clone size, V gene, CDR3 protein, CDR3 DNA. D genes are given only for firm matches. Some rows mark clone size as missing; the rest say once, few, many or name a class of expanded clone.

D gene: TRBD2; J gene: TRBJ2-1; clone size: -; V gene: TRBV20-1; CDR3 protein: CSASGLAGETNEQFF; CDR3 DNA: TGCAGTGCTAGTGGACTAGCGGGAGAGACGAATGAGCAGTTCTTC
D gene: -; J gene: TRBJ1-2; clone size: -; V gene: TRBV29-1; CDR3 protein: CSVAGVYGYTF; CDR3 DNA: TGCAGCGTTGCTGGGGTCTATGGCTACACCTTC
D gene: TRBD1; J gene: TRBJ1-2; clone size: -; V gene: TRBV20-1; CDR3 protein: CSVSISGTGFKGYTF; CDR3 DNA: TGCAGTGTTTCTATCTCCGGGACAGGGTTTAAGGGCTACACCTTC
D gene: -; J gene: TRBJ2-5; clone size: -; V gene: TRBV30; CDR3 protein: CAWSVSALQETQYF; CDR3 DNA: TGTGCCTGGAGTGTCTCGGCCCTTCAAGAGACCCAGTACTTC
D gene: -; J gene: TRBJ1-4; clone size: -; V gene: TRBV30; CDR3 protein: CAWEDRLGEKLFF; CDR3 DNA: TGTGCCTGGGAAGACAGGCTCGGTGAAAAACTGTTTTTT
D gene: -; J gene: TRBJ2-7; clone size: -; V gene: TRBV5-1; CDR3 protein: CASSLEPGGPYEQYF; CDR3 DNA: TGCGCCAGCAGCTTGGAGCCCGGCGGCCCTTACGAGCAGTACTTC
D gene: TRBD1; J gene: TRBJ2-3; clone size: -; V gene: TRBV29-1; CDR3 protein: CSSHSPGQGDTQYF; CDR3 DNA: TGCAGCTCCCACTCGCCGGGACAGGGAGATACGCAGTATTTT
D gene: TRBD2; J gene: TRBJ2-4; clone size: -; V gene: TRBV2; CDR3 protein: CASYKGGKNIQYF; CDR3 DNA: TGTGCCAGCTATAAGGGAGGGAAAAACATTCAGTACTTC
D gene: TRBD2; J gene: TRBJ2-7; clone size: -; V gene: TRBV28; CDR3 protein: CASSRLAGGDEQYF; CDR3 DNA: TGTGCCAGCAGTAGATTAGCGGGAGGGGACGAGCAGTACTTC
D gene: -; J gene: TRBJ1-2; clone size: once; V gene: TRBV12-3/TRBV12-4; CDR3 protein: CASSLGESYTF; CDR3 DNA: TGTGCCAGCAGTTTAGGTGAGAGCTACACCTTC